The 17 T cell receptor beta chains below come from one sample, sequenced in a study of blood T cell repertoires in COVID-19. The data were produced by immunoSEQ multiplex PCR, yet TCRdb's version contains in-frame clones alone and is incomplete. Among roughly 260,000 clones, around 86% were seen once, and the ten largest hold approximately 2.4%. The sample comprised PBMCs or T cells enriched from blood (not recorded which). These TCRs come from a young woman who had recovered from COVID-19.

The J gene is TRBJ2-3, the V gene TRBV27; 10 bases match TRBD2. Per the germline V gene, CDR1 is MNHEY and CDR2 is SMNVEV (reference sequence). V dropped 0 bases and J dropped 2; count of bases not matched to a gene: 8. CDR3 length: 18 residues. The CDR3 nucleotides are TGTGCCAGCAGTTTATCCCTATTTCTAGCGGGGGACACAGATACGCAGTATTTT. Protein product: CASSLSLFLAGDTDTQYF.

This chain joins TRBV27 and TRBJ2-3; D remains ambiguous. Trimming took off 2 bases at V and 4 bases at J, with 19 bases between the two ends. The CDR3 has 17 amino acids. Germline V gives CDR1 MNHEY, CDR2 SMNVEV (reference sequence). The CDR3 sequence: CASSLSPPRLGADTQYF. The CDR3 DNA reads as TGTGCCAGCAGTTTAAGTCCTCCGAGACTTGGCGCAGATACGCAGTATTTT.

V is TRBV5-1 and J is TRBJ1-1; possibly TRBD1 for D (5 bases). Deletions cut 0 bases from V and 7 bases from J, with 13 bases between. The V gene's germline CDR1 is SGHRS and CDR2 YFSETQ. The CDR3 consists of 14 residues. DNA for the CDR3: TGCGCCAGCAGCTTGGGGGGCAGTGCGTATGAAGCTTTCTTT. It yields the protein CASSLGGSAYEAFF.

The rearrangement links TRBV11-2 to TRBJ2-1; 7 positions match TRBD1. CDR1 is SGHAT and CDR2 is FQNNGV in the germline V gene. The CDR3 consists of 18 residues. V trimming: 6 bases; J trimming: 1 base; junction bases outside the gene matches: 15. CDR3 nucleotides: TGTGCCAGCAGGAGCACGAGAAGGACAGGCCAGTCCTACAATGAGCAGTTCTTC. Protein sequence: CASRSTRRTGQSYNEQFF.

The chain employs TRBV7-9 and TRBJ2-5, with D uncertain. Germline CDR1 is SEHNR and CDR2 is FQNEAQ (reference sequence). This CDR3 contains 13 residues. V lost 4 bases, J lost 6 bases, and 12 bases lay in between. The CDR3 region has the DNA TGTGCCAGCAGCTCTAGTCTATTCAAGACCCAGTACTTC. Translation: CASSSSLFKTQYF.

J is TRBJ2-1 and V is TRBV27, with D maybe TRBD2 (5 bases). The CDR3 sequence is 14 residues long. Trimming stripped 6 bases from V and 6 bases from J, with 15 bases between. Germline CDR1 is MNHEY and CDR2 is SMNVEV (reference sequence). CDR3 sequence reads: CASRNGVSSNEQFF. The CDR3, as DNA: TGTGCCAGCAGAAACGGGGTGAGTTCCAATGAGCAGTTCTTC.

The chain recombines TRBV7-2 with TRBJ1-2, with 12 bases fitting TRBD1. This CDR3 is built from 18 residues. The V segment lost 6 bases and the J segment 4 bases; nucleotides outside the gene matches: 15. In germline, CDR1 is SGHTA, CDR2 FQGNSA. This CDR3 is CASSSMIGTGGIGYGYTF. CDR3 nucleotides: TGTGCCAGCAGTTCGATGATAGGGACAGGGGGCATTGGCTATGGCTACACCTTC.

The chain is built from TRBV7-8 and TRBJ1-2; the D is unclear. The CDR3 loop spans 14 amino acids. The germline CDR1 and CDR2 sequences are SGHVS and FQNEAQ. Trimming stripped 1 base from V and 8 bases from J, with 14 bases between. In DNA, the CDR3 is TGTGCCAGCAGCTTAGTCTTGAGCGGAGGCGGCTACACCTTC. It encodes CASSLVLSGGGYTF.

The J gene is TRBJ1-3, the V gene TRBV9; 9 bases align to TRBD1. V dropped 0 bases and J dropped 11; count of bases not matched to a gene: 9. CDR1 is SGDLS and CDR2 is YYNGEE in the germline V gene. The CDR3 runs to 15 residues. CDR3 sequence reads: CASSVGYRGRSSIYF. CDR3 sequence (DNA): TGTGCCAGCAGCGTAGGGTACAGGGGGCGTTCGTCCATATATTTT.

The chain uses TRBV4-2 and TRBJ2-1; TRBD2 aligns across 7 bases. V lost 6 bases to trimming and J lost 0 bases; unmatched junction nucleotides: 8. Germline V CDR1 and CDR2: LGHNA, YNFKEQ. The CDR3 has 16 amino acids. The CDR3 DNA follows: TGTGCCAGCAGTCTCCAGGGCGGGAGCTCCTACAATGAGCAGTTCTTC. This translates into CASSLQGGSSYNEQFF.

CDR3 region: CASSLNDRGLGEQYF. CDR3 nucleotide sequence: TGCGCCAGCAGCCTTAACGACAGGGGGCTAGGCGAGCAGTACTTC. The genes are TRBV4-1 and TRBJ2-7; 10 positions match TRBD1. The V and J ends lost 4 bases and 6 bases, in that order; junction bases with no gene match: 9. Germline values: CDR1 MGHRA, CDR2 YSYEKL. There are 15 residues in the CDR3.

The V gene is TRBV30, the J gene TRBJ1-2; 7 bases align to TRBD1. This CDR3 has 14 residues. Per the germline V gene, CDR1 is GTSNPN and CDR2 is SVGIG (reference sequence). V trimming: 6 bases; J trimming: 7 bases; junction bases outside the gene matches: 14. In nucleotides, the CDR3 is TGTGCCTGCAACGAGGACAGGAACTTTGGTGGCTACACCTTC. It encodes CACNEDRNFGGYTF.

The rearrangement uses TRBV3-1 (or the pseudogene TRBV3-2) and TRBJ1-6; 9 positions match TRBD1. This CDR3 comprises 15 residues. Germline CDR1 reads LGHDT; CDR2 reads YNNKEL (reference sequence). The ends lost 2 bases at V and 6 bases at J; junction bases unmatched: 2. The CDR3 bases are TGTGCCAGCAGCCAAATGGGACAGGGTAATTCACCCCTCCACTTT. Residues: CASSQMGQGNSPLHF.

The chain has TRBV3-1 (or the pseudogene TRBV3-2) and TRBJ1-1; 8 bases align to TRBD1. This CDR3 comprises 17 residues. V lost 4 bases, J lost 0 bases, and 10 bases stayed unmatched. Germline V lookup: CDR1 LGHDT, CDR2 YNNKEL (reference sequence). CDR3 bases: TGTGCCAGCAGCCTCGGACAGGGCCGACTTATGAACACTGAAGCTTTCTTT. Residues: CASSLGQGRLMNTEAFF.

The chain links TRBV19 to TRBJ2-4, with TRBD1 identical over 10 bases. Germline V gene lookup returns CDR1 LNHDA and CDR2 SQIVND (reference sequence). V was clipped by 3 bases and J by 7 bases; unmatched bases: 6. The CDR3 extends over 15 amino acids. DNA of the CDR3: TGTGCCAGTAGTATCACGACAGGGGGCTCGAACATTCAGTACTTC. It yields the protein CASSITTGGSNIQYF.

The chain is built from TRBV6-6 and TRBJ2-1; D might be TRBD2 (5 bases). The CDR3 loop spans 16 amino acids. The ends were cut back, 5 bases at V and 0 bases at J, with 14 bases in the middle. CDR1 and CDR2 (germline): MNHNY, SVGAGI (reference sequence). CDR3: CASSKKSGSSYNEQFF. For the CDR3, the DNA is TGTGCCAGCAGTAAAAAGTCGGGGAGCTCCTACAATGAGCAGTTCTTC.

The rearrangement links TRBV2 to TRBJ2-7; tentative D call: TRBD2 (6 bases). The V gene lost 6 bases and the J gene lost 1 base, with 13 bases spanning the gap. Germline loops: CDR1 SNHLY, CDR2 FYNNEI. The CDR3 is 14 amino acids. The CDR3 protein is CASSETGRSYEQYF. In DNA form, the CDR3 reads TGTGCCAGCAGCGAAACGGGGAGGTCCTACGAGCAGTACTTC.